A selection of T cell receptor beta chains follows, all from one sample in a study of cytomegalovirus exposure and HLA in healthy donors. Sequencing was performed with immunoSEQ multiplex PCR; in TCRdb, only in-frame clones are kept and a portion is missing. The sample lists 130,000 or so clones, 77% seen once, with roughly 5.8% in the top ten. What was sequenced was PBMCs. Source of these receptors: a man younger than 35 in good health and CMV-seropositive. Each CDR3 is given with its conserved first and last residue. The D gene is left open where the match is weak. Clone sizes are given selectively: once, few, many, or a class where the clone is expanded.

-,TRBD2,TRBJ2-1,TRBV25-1,TGTGCCAGCAGTGGGTGGACTAGCGCGAATGAGCAGTTCTTC,CASSGWTSANEQFF
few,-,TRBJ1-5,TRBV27,TGTGCCAGCACGATAGTACAGGGTGTTCAGCCCCAGCATTTT,CASTIVQGVQPQHF
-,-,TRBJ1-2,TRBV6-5,TGTGCCAGCAGTTACTACCAGGGTAACTATGGCTACACCTTC,CASSYYQGNYGYTF
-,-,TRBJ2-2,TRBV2,TGTGCCAGCAGTGAAATCCCACAGGGAACCGGGGAGCTGTTTTTT,CASSEIPQGTGELFF
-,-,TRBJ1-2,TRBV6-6,TGTGCCTCCAAACGGACAGAGGATGGCTACACCTTC,CASKRTEDGYTF
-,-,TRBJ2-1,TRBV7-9,TGTGCCAGCAGCTTCCCCCTACGGAGGTACAATGAGCAGTTCTTC,CASSFPLRRYNEQFF
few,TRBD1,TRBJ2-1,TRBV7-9,TGTGCCAGCAGCAAAGGACAGGGGTACTCCAATGAGCAGTTCTTC,CASSKGQGYSNEQFF
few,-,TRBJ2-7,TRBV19,TGTGCCAGTAGTGCGGCGGAGGGTTCCTACGAGCAGTACTTC,CASSAAEGSYEQYF
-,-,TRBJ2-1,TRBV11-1,TGTGCCAGCAGCTTAAGACAGAGCTCCTACAATGAGCAGTTCTTC,CASSLRQSSYNEQFF
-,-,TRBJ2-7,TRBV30,TGTGCCTGGAGTGTGACTTCGTACGAGCAGTACTTC,CAWSVTSYEQYF
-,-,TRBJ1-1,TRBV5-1,TGCGCCAGCAGAGCCACGGGGGGCGCAAACACTGAAGCTTTCTTT,CASRATGGANTEAFF
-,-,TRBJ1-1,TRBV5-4,TGTGCCAGCAGCCCGCCCCAGGGTAACACTGAAGCTTTCTTT,CASSPPQGNTEAFF
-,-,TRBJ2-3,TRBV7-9,TGTGCCAGCAGCTTAATTTGGCAGGGTGGTACAGATACGCAGTATTTT,CASSLIWQGGTDTQYF
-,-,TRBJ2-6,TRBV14,TGTGCCAGCAGCCAAGGGACACTCACCGTCCTGACTTTC,CASSQGTLTVLTF
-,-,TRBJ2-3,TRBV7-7,TGTGCTAGCAGCGTCGGGACTAGCACAGATACGCAGTATTTT,CASSVGTSTDTQYF
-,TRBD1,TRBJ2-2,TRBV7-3,TGTGCCAGCAGCGCCACAGGGGCGGACACCGGGGAGCTGTTTTTT,CASSATGADTGELFF
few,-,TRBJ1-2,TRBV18,TGTGCCAGCTCACCGAGCGGGACCGAGAATGGCTACACCTTC,CASSPSGTENGYTF
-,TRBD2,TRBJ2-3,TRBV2,TGTGCCAGCAGTGCTAGCGGGAACCCAGATACGCAGTATTTT,CASSASGNPDTQYF
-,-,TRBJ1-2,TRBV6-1,TGTGCCAGCAGTGAAGCGGTGGTTTCTACTATCTATGGCTACACCTTC,CASSEAVVSTIYGYTF
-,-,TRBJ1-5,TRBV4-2,TGTGCCAGCAGCCAAGAGGCCAGGGTGGGCCAGCCCCAGCATTTT,CASSQEARVGQPQHF
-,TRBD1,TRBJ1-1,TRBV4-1,TGCGCCAGCAGACGGACAGGGGGCCTTGAAGCTTTCTTT,CASRRTGGLEAFF
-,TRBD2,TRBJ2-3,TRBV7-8,TGTGCCAGCAGGACTAGCGTTAGCACAGATACGCAGTATTTT,CASRTSVSTDTQYF
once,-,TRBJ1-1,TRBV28,TGTGCCAGCAGACGCAATCCCCTAGGAGGGAGGAACACTGAAGCTTTCTTT,CASRRNPLGGRNTEAFF
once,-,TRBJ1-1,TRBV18,TGTGCCAGCTCTCCGCGGGGGAATTACGCTTTCTTT,CASSPRGNYAFF
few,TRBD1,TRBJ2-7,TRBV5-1,TGCGCCAGCAGCTTGGTGGACAGGGCGAGCTACGAGCAGTACTTC,CASSLVDRASYEQYF
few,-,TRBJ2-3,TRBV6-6,TGTGCCAGCAGTCAAGTACAAACAGATACGCAGTATTTT,CASSQVQTDTQYF
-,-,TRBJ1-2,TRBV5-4,TGTGCCAGCACCCATAGTGGACTGACTTTTAACTATGGCTACACCTTC,CASTHSGLTFNYGYTF
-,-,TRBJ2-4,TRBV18,TGTGCCAGCGCAGGACAGAGGCTAAGGACGGCCAAAAACATTCAGTACTTC,CASAGQRLRTAKNIQYF
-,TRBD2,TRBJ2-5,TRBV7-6,TGTGCCAGCAGCTTAGATAGTAGCGGGGGTGAGACCCAGTACTTC,CASSLDSSGGETQYF
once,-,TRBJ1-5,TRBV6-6,TGTGCCAGCAGTGTAATAGATCAGCCCCAGCATTTT,CASSVIDQPQHF
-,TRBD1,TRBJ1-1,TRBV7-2,TGTGCCAGCAGCCCCGGGACAGGGGGGAACACTGAAGCTTTCTTT,CASSPGTGGNTEAFF
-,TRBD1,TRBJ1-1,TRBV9,TGTGCCAGCAGCTTACAGGGGGCGGACACTGAAGCTTTCTTT,CASSLQGADTEAFF
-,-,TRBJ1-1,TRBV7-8,TGTGCCAGCAGCTTAGCGCCGTGGCAGCGGCCACGTGTTCTTAACACTGAAGCTTTCTTT,CASSLAPWQRPRVLNTEAFF
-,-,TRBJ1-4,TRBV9,TGTGCCAGCAGCGTAGTTGGGAGTAGTAACGAAAAACTGTTTTTT,CASSVVGSSNEKLFF
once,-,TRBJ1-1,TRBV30,TGTGCCTGGGCAGAGAACACTGAAGCTTTCTTT,CAWAENTEAFF
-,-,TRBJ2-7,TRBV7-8,TGTGCCAGCAGCTTAGGAACGGTCGGTCACAGGGCAACCTACGAGCAGTACTTC,CASSLGTVGHRATYEQYF
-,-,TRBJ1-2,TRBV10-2,TGCGCCAGCAGTGGATGGACAGTCGTGGATGGCTACACCTTC,CASSGWTVVDGYTF
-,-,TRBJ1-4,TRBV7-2,TGTGCCAGCAGAATCGGACACGTTAATGAAAAACTGTTTTTT,CASRIGHVNEKLFF
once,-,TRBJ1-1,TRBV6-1,TGTGCCAGCAGTTGGACGGGAAAGAACACTGAAGCTTTCTTT,CASSWTGKNTEAFF
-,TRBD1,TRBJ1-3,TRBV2,TGTGCCAGCAGTTTGGACAGGGGGACTGGAAACACCATATATTTT,CASSLDRGTGNTIYF
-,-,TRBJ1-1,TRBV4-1,TGCGCCAGCAGCCAAGGAGGCAGGGAGAACACTGAAGCTTTCTTT,CASSQGGRENTEAFF